This T cell receptor beta chain was identified during a study of HIV-infected patients and healthy controls. In this sample, this clonotype turned up once. Each CDR3 protein is one row after TCRdb ran MiXCR on the 5' RACE reads. Among about 70,000 distinct CDR3 sequences listed, about a sixth were seen once. V lost 3 bases and J lost 9; bases outside the gene matches: 7. Germline values: CDR1 SGHRS, CDR2 YFSETQ. The CDR3 has 13 residues. The genes are TRBV5-1 and TRBJ2-3, with 7 positions matching TRBD2. Input material: CD4+ T cells from blood. This clonotype originated in a human donor in good health. CDR3 loop: CASSSPGLRTQYF. The CDR3 coding sequence is TGCGCCAGCAGCTCACCGGGACTACGAACGCAGTATTTT.